This passage covers 27 T cell receptor beta chains from one sample sequenced in a study of T cell changes during pregnancy in multiple sclerosis. Profiled with immunoSEQ multiplex PCR; TCRdb holds only in-frame clones, not every one. The sample gives tens of thousands of clones, approximately 95% of which show up once; about 0.99% is in the top ten. Sequenced here: peripheral blood, sampled in the second trimester of pregnancy. The receptor set was obtained from a female donor in good health, enrolled as a control in a pregnancy study.

CDR3 DNA: TGTGCCAGCAGTACATCCGACAGGGGGTACAATGAGCAGTTCTTC. Its protein product is CASSTSDRGYNEQFF. J is TRBJ2-1 and V is TRBV6-5, with 9 bases that match TRBD1. Looked up from germline, CDR1 is MNHEY and CDR2 is SVGAGI. This CDR3 comprises 15 residues. The trim removed 5 bases at V and 4 bases at J, leaving 6 bases unmatched.

The chain has TRBV11-2 and TRBJ2-2; TRBD2 agrees at 9 bases. The germline CDR1 and CDR2 sequences are SGHAT and FQNNGV. After removal of 6 bases from V and 8 bases from J, the junction contained 19 bases not matched to a gene. The CDR3 sequence is 18 residues long. CDR3 sequence reads: CASSYPSGVPSERGELFF. The CDR3 DNA sequence: TGTGCCAGCAGTTACCCTAGCGGGGTTCCTTCCGAAAGAGGGGAGCTGTTTTTT. Using reference TRBV11-2 and TRBJ2-2 for the parts outside the CDR3, the full variable domain is EAGVAQSPRYKIIEKRQSVAFWCNPISGHATLYWYQQILGQGPKLLIQFQNNGVVDDSQLPKDRFSAERLKGVDSTLKIQPAKLEDSAVYLCASSYPSGVPSERGELFFGEGSRLTVL.

V gene TRBV18 combines with J gene TRBJ2-2, with 7 bases identical to TRBD1. V was pared by 1 base and J by 5 bases, with 4 bases of the junction left unmatched. The CDR3 runs 15 residues. Germline V gives CDR1 KGHSH, CDR2 LQKENI. The CDR3 nucleotides are TGTGCCAGCTCACCACTACAACAGGGGACCGGGGAGCTGTTTTTT. This encodes CASSPLQQGTGELFF. Combining the CDR3 with reference TRBV18 and TRBJ2-2 gives the whole variable domain NAGVMQNPRHLVRRRGQEARLRCSPMKGHSHVYWYRQLPEEGLKFMVYLQKENIIDESGMPKERFSAEFPKEGPSILRIQQVVRGDSAAYFCASSPLQQGTGELFFGEGSRLTVL.

The rearrangement links TRBV7-9 to TRBJ1-2; TRBD1 agrees at 10 bases. The CDR3 runs to 16 residues. Germline CDR1 reads SEHNR; CDR2 reads FQNEAQ (reference sequence). With V trimmed by 2 bases and J by 5 bases, 8 bases remained unmatched. CDR3 sequence: CASSLLRDRGRYGYTF. CDR3 DNA: TGTGCCAGCAGCTTATTGAGGGACAGGGGTCGATATGGCTACACCTTC.

The CDR3 sequence: CASSSPGGDENIQYF. CDR3 coding DNA: TGCGCCAGCAGCTCCCCAGGGGGCGATGAAAACATTCAGTACTTC. The J gene is TRBJ2-4, the V gene TRBV5-1; 8 bases map to TRBD1. With 3 bases clipped from V and 5 bases from J, the junction kept 7 bases outside the gene matches. Germline CDR1 SGHRS, CDR2 YFSETQ. This CDR3 comprises 15 residues.

The chain is built from TRBV27 and TRBJ2-5; D not certain. TRBJ2-7 explains the end of the DNA better; the J call may be wrong. This CDR3 has 13 amino acids. Germline V gene sequence: CDR1 MNHEY, CDR2 SMNVEV (reference sequence). As DNA, the CDR3 is TGTGCCAGCAGCCTGACACTCTCCTACGAGCAGTACTTC. It translates to CASSLTLSYEQYF.

The J gene is TRBJ2-3, the V gene TRBV7-9; 12 nucleotides match TRBD2. Trimming removed 1 base from V and 0 bases from J; junction bases left unmatched: 8. CDR1 and CDR2 from the germline V gene are SEHNR and FQNEAQ (reference sequence). This CDR3 comprises 19 residues. CDR3 DNA: TGTGCCAGCAGCTTAGGTCCGAGGACTAGCGGGACCAGCACAGATACGCAGTATTTT. Translated, it gives CASSLGPRTSGTSTDTQYF.

The chain uses TRBV7-6 and TRBJ2-1; perhaps TRBD2 as D (5 bases). Per the germline V gene, CDR1 is SGHVS and CDR2 is FNYEAQ. Trimming removed 2 bases from V and 1 base from J, with 12 bases in between. The CDR3 length is 16 residues. The CDR3 region has the DNA TGTGCCAGCAGCTTACTGGGCGGGTTATCCTACAATGAGCAGTTCTTC. This encodes CASSLLGGLSYNEQFF.

V is TRBV2 and J is TRBJ2-5; D perhaps matches TRBD2 (6 bases). Germline CDR1 is SNHLY and CDR2 is FYNNEI. The CDR3 consists of 15 residues. The V end lost 6 bases, the J end lost 6 bases, and 20 bases lay between the germline ends. The CDR3 DNA sequence: TGTGCCAGCAGGGGACTTCGCGGGCCCCCGAAGACCCAGTACTTC. It codes for CASRGLRGPPKTQYF.

The chain combines TRBV9 with TRBJ2-6; D unresolved. In germline, CDR1 is SGDLS, CDR2 YYNGEE. V was cut by 4 bases and J by 4 bases, with 15 bases left in between. There are 16 residues in the CDR3. In DNA form, the CDR3 reads TGTGCCAGCAGCCCCCATACTACCCCCGGGGCCAACGTCCTGACTTTC. It encodes CASSPHTTPGANVLTF.

Written as DNA, the CDR3 is TGTGCCAGCAGCATAAAGACGGACAGGGCCCTTGGCGAGCAGTACTTC. This translates into CASSIKTDRALGEQYF. The V call is TRBV11-2, the J call TRBJ2-7; 8 nucleotides line up with TRBD1. Trimming at V came to 5 bases and at J to 6 bases, leaving 15 bases not matched to a gene. From germline, CDR1 is SGHAT and CDR2 FQNNGV. The CDR3 sequence is 16 residues long.

The gene calls are TRBV28 and TRBJ1-2; 7 bases map to TRBD1. J gave up 7 bases and V 5 bases, and 4 bases lay outside the gene matches. CDR3 length: 12 residues. Germline V gene data show CDR1 as MDHEN and CDR2 as SYDVKM. The CDR3 reads CASSRRQGGYTF. The CDR3 DNA sequence: TGTGCCAGCAGTCGAAGACAGGGTGGCTACACCTTC.

CDR3 in DNA: TGTGCCAGCAGTGAATCCCCAGGACAGGGGAGCAATCAGCCCCAGCATTTT. Residues: CASSESPGQGSNQPQHF. The chain employs TRBV6-1 and TRBJ1-5, with 9 positions matching TRBD1. The V segment lost 2 bases and the J segment 1 base; nucleotides outside the gene matches: 6. CDR1 and CDR2 from the germline V gene are MNHNS and SASEGT. The CDR3 runs 17 residues.

The chain links TRBV19 to TRBJ2-7; tentative D call: TRBD2 (6 bases). Germline CDR1 is LNHDA and CDR2 is SQIVND (reference sequence). The germline V and J ends were trimmed by 4 bases and 6 bases, with 22 bases remaining between them. This CDR3 region has 16 residues. The CDR3 DNA sequence: TGTGCCAGTAGTAGCCTCGGGGACTGGGAGGACTCCGAGCAGTACTTC. Translated, it gives CASSSLGDWEDSEQYF.

This chain uses TRBV5-8 with TRBJ1-3; 7 nucleotides align to TRBD1. Germline lookup yields CDR1 SGHTS and CDR2 YDEGEE. The CDR3 extends over 16 amino acids. V shed 4 bases, J shed 0 bases, and the junction held 7 bases outside the gene matches. CDR3 coding DNA: TGTGCCAGCAGCAAAGGGGACAGCAACTCTGGAAACACCATATATTTT. Translated, it gives CASSKGDSNSGNTIYF.

J is TRBJ2-3 and V is TRBV10-3, with 10 bases fitting TRBD2. The CDR3 loop spans 16 amino acids. J gave up 1 base and V 2 bases, and 3 bases lay outside the gene matches. The V gene's germline CDR1 is ENHRY and CDR2 SYGVKD. DNA for the CDR3: TGTGCCATCAGTGAGAGGGGACTAGCGCGCACAGATACGCAGTATTTT. This translates into CAISERGLARTDTQYF.

This clone has a single count. The chain carries TRBV9 and TRBJ2-3, with 7 bases aligning to TRBD2. Germline CDR1 SGDLS, CDR2 YYNGEE. Trimming took 0 bases from V and 7 from J; bases not matched to a gene: 11. There are 16 residues in the CDR3. The CDR3 bases are TGTGCCAGCAGCGTAGGGACTTGGGAGGGGTCATATACGCAGTATTTT. Its translation: CASSVGTWEGSYTQYF.

This clone was counted a single time. The DNA for the CDR3 is TGTGCCAGCAGCACCAGGACTAGCGGGTTTGACTACGAGCAGTACTTC. Protein sequence: CASSTRTSGFDYEQYF. V is TRBV7-8 and J is TRBJ2-7; 11 bases line up with TRBD2. J was trimmed by 3 bases and V by 5 bases; bases with no gene match: 9. The CDR3 totals 16 residues. Germline CDR1 SGHVS, CDR2 FQNEAQ. Together with reference TRBV7-8 and TRBJ2-7, the CDR3 gives the full variable domain: GAGVSQSPRYKVAKRGQDVALRCDPISGHVSLFWYQQALGQGPEFLTYFQNEAQLDKSGLPSDRFFAERPEGSVSTLKIQRTQQEDSAVYLCASSTRTSGFDYEQYFGPGTRLTVT.

This rearrangement joins TRBV7-2 to TRBJ2-7; 8 nucleotides agree with TRBD2. The J segment lost 2 bases and the V segment lost 5 bases, leaving 8 bases of the junction unmatched. CDR1 SGHTA and CDR2 FQGNSA come from the germline V gene. This CDR3 has 15 amino acids. This chain's CDR3 is CASSRGAGGTYEQYF. The CDR3 coding sequence is TGTGCCAGCAGCCGAGGGGCGGGGGGCACCTACGAGCAGTACTTC.

The chain has TRBV4-1 and TRBJ1-1, with 7 bases lining up with TRBD1. Germline loops: CDR1 MGHRA, CDR2 YSYEKL. Trimming removed 2 bases from V and 1 base from J; junction bases left unmatched: 10. The CDR3 is 17 amino acids. In nucleotides, the CDR3 is TGCGCCAGCAGCCAACTTCGACAGGGAAGGGGGAACACTGAAGCTTTCTTT. This sequence encodes CASSQLRQGRGNTEAFF.

The chain is built from TRBV5-5 and TRBJ1-1; unclear D gene. The ends were cut back, 0 bases at V and 6 bases at J, with 9 bases in the middle. Germline loops: CDR1 SGHKS, CDR2 YYEKEE (reference sequence). The CDR3 is 13 residues long. The CDR3: CASSLVQYSEAFF. CDR3 in DNA: TGTGCCAGCAGCTTGGTTCAGTATTCTGAAGCTTTCTTT.

The rearrangement joins TRBV10-3 to TRBJ2-2; the D gene is possibly TRBD2 (5 bases). Germline lookup yields CDR1 ENHRY and CDR2 SYGVKD. V was trimmed by 6 bases and J by 6 bases, leaving 20 bases between them. The CDR3 covers 16 residues. Here the CDR3 reads CAISQADSARPGELFF. The CDR3 coding sequence is TGTGCCATCAGCCAAGCGGATTCGGCCCGTCCCGGGGAGCTGTTTTTT.

This clone was recorded only once. The chain has TRBV28 and TRBJ2-7, with a tentative D call TRBD1 (6 bases). V was pared by 7 bases and J by 3 bases, with 16 bases between. CDR3 size: 14 residues. Per the germline V gene, CDR1 is MDHEN and CDR2 is SYDVKM. CDR3 protein: CASNSGQMSYEQYF. In nucleotides, the CDR3 is TGTGCCAGCAATTCTGGACAGATGAGCTACGAGCAGTACTTC.

The CDR3 DNA follows: TGCGCCAGCAGCTTACTTGCAACTAATGAAAAACTGTTTTTT. Amino acid sequence: CASSLLATNEKLFF. The J gene is TRBJ1-4, the V gene TRBV5-1; no clear D gene. Trimming stripped 2 bases from V and 0 bases from J, with 5 bases between. There are 14 residues in the CDR3. Germline V gene lookup returns CDR1 SGHRS and CDR2 YFSETQ.

This chain connects TRBV5-1 to TRBJ2-7, with 9 bases identical to TRBD1. The CDR3 is 14 residues long. The trim removed 2 bases at V and 6 bases at J, leaving 6 bases unmatched. CDR1 is SGHRS and CDR2 is YFSETQ in the germline V gene. CDR3 loop: CASSFPGQGSEQYF. DNA for the CDR3: TGCGCCAGCAGCTTCCCGGGACAGGGATCCGAGCAGTACTTC.

The chain couples TRBV25-1 to TRBJ2-1; D possibly corresponds to TRBD1 (6 bases). V lost 4 bases and J lost 1, with 17 bases in between. This CDR3 region has 17 residues. CDR1 is MGHDK and CDR2 is SYGVNS in the germline V gene. CDR3 bases: TGTGCCAGCAGTGCCTCCCCGGGCAGGGGTTCCTACAATGAGCAGTTCTTC. It translates to CASSASPGRGSYNEQFF.

The chain uses TRBV2 and TRBJ2-7, with a tentative D call TRBD2 (5 bases). The V gene lost 4 bases and the J gene lost 6 bases, with 7 bases spanning the gap. The germline V gene encodes CDR1 SNHLY and CDR2 FYNNEI. This CDR3 contains 11 residues. As DNA, the CDR3 is TGTGCCAGCAGTGGGACTGGCGAGCAGTACTTC. Its protein is CASSGTGEQYF.